This T cell receptor beta chain was sequenced during a study of control samples from healthy donors and cancer patients. J gave up 0 bases and V 1 base, and 4 bases lay outside the gene matches. The CDR3 is 15 amino acids. The germline V gene has CDR1 SGHTS and CDR2 YDEGEE. Sequenced by immunoSEQ multiplex PCR; TCRdb stores in-frame clones only, minus some. Of some 120,000 clones in the sample, 80% to 90% were seen once. The sequence came from a woman in her 50s with colorectal cancer. The chain couples TRBV5-8 to TRBJ2-7; 7 positions match TRBD1. The sequencing sample was made of PBMCs. CDR3 sequence (DNA): TGTGCCAGCAGCTTGCGGGACAGTTTCTCCTACGAGCAGTACTTC. Protein product: CASSLRDSFSYEQYF.